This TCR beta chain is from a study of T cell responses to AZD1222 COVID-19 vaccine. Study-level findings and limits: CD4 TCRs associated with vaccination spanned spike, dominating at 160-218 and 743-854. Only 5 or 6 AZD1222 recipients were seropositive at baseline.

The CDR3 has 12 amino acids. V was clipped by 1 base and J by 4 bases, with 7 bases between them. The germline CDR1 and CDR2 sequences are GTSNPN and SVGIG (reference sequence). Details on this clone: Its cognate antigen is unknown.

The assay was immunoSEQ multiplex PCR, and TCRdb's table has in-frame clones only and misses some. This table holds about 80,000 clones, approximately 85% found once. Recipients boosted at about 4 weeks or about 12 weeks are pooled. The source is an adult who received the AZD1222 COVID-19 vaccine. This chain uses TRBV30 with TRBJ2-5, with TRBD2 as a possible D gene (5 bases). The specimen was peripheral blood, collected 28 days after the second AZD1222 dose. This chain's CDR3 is CAWSEEAETQYF. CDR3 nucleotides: TGTGCCTGGAGTGAGGAGGCAGAGACCCAGTACTTC.